A selection of T cell receptor beta chains follows, all from one sample in a study of blood T cells in healthy people across ages. TCRdb analysed the 5' RACE reads with MiXCR anew, one entry per CDR3 protein. The table records roughly 800,000 distinct CDR3 sequences, roughly 64% of them present only once. The sequencing sample was made of blood. The origin of the receptors is a man under 40 in good health. The CDR3 runs from the conserved cysteine through the conserved F or W. The D gene is left open where the match is weak. Size tells how often a clone was seen (once, few, many) or the class of an expanded clone, and some rows leave it out.

d_call: -; clone_size: -; v_call: TRBV2; j_call: TRBJ2-5; cdr3_nt: TGTGCCAGCAGTGTACGGGCGGACCAAGAGACCCAGTACTTC; cdr3_aa: CASSVRADQETQYF
d_call: TRBD1; clone_size: few; v_call: TRBV7-2; j_call: TRBJ2-1; cdr3_nt: TGTGCCAGCAGCTTAGGAGGGGGCCGGGATGAGCAGTTCTTC; cdr3_aa: CASSLGGGRDEQFF
d_call: -; clone_size: -; v_call: TRBV19; j_call: TRBJ1-1; cdr3_nt: TGTGCCAGTAGTAGCCAGGAGGCGATCGTGAACACTGAAGCTTTCTTT; cdr3_aa: CASSSQEAIVNTEAFF
d_call: -; clone_size: -; v_call: TRBV7-6; j_call: TRBJ1-1; cdr3_nt: TGTGCCAGCAGCTTACTTTCCCAAGGGAGGGATATGAACACTGAAGCTTTCTTT; cdr3_aa: CASSLLSQGRDMNTEAFF
d_call: TRBD2; clone_size: few; v_call: TRBV7-9; j_call: TRBJ2-2; cdr3_nt: TGTGCCAGCAGCTTATCGGGAGGTGTGAACACCGGGGAGCTGTTTTTT; cdr3_aa: CASSLSGGVNTGELFF
d_call: TRBD1; clone_size: -; v_call: TRBV20-1; j_call: TRBJ2-7; cdr3_nt: TGCAGTGCTAGAGATCTGGGACAGGGGGCCTACGAGCAGTACTTC; cdr3_aa: CSARDLGQGAYEQYF
d_call: -; clone_size: few; v_call: TRBV12-5; j_call: TRBJ2-7; cdr3_nt: TGTGCTAGTGGTTTTCGCCGCGAGCAGTACTTC; cdr3_aa: CASGFRREQYF
d_call: TRBD1; clone_size: -; v_call: TRBV20-1; j_call: TRBJ1-2; cdr3_nt: TGCAGTGGAGGGACAGGGGATGATTATGGCTACACCTTC; cdr3_aa: CSGGTGDDYGYTF
d_call: TRBD1; clone_size: -; v_call: TRBV6-2/TRBV6-3; j_call: TRBJ2-7; cdr3_nt: TGTGCCAGCGGGTCCGGGACAGGGGACTACGAGCAGTACTTC; cdr3_aa: CASGSGTGDYEQYF
d_call: -; clone_size: few; v_call: TRBV12-3/TRBV12-4; j_call: TRBJ2-3; cdr3_nt: TGTGCCAGCAGCTTAAATACGCAGTATTTT; cdr3_aa: CASSLNTQYF
d_call: -; clone_size: -; v_call: TRBV7-2; j_call: TRBJ2-5; cdr3_nt: TGTGCCAGCAGCTTAGTCCGTCTCGATTGGGCGGAGACCCAGTACTTC; cdr3_aa: CASSLVRLDWAETQYF
d_call: -; clone_size: -; v_call: TRBV4-3; j_call: TRBJ2-7; cdr3_nt: TGCGCCAGCAGCCAAGATTGGGCAGGGTCGTACTACGAGCAGTACTTC; cdr3_aa: CASSQDWAGSYYEQYF
d_call: -; clone_size: -; v_call: TRBV28; j_call: TRBJ2-3; cdr3_nt: TGTGCCAGCAATAAGCTCGTCGCAGATACGCAGTATTTT; cdr3_aa: CASNKLVADTQYF
d_call: -; clone_size: -; v_call: TRBV20-1; j_call: TRBJ2-7; cdr3_nt: TGCAGTGCTAGAGATCGGGCTGGGGGAAATTTCTACGAGCAGTACTTC; cdr3_aa: CSARDRAGGNFYEQYF
d_call: -; clone_size: -; v_call: TRBV28; j_call: TRBJ2-7; cdr3_nt: TGTGCCAGCAGTCAGGGAGGCAGGGCTTACGAGCAGTACTTC; cdr3_aa: CASSQGGRAYEQYF
d_call: -; clone_size: -; v_call: TRBV4-3; j_call: TRBJ2-7; cdr3_nt: TGCGCCAGCAGCCAAGAGAGGGGTAGCGGCTCCTACGAGCAGTACTTC; cdr3_aa: CASSQERGSGSYEQYF
d_call: TRBD2; clone_size: few; v_call: TRBV13; j_call: TRBJ2-7; cdr3_nt: TGTGCCAGCAGCCGAGATGTCAGGGAGGGGACCTACGAGCAGTACTTC; cdr3_aa: CASSRDVREGTYEQYF
d_call: -; clone_size: -; v_call: TRBV7-2; j_call: TRBJ2-1; cdr3_nt: TGTGCCAGCAGCCCAACTTTAAGCTACTGGGGGTTCTTC; cdr3_aa: CASSPTLSYWGFF
d_call: TRBD2; clone_size: few; v_call: TRBV20-1; j_call: TRBJ2-3; cdr3_nt: TGCAGTGCTAGAGCCGCGGGAGGACTAGCGGGAGTTTCCCCCGATACGCAGTATTTT; cdr3_aa: CSARAAGGLAGVSPDTQYF
d_call: TRBD1; clone_size: few; v_call: TRBV9; j_call: TRBJ1-2; cdr3_nt: TGTGCCAGCAGCGGGGGGGACAGCAACTATGGCTACACCTTC; cdr3_aa: CASSGGDSNYGYTF
d_call: -; clone_size: many; v_call: TRBV7-3; j_call: TRBJ2-1; cdr3_nt: TGTGCCAGCAGCTTGCTAGCGAGAGCATTTATGGGAAATGAGCAGTTCTTC; cdr3_aa: CASSLLARAFMGNEQFF
d_call: -; clone_size: -; v_call: TRBV3-1; j_call: TRBJ2-3; cdr3_nt: TGTGCCAGCAGCCAAGCGGGAGCAACGGCAGATACGCAGTATTTT; cdr3_aa: CASSQAGATADTQYF
d_call: -; clone_size: -; v_call: TRBV27; j_call: TRBJ2-1; cdr3_nt: TGTGCCAGCAGTGGACGGGGGTACGAGGACAATGAGCAGTTCTTC; cdr3_aa: CASSGRGYEDNEQFF
d_call: TRBD1; clone_size: few; v_call: TRBV5-1; j_call: TRBJ1-6; cdr3_nt: TGCGCCAGCAGCCAAATACGACAGGGACGGGGTTCACCCCTCCACTTT; cdr3_aa: CASSQIRQGRGSPLHF
d_call: -; clone_size: -; v_call: TRBV15; j_call: TRBJ2-6; cdr3_nt: TGTGCCACCAGCAGCGCAGGGTCGGCTGGGGCCAACGTCCTGACTTTC; cdr3_aa: CATSSAGSAGANVLTF
d_call: TRBD2; clone_size: few; v_call: TRBV20-1; j_call: TRBJ2-7; cdr3_nt: TGCAGTGCTAGCTGGACTAGCGGGAGTTACGAGCAGTACTTC; cdr3_aa: CSASWTSGSYEQYF
d_call: -; clone_size: -; v_call: TRBV29-1; j_call: TRBJ2-1; cdr3_nt: TGCAGCGTTGAAGGTGGGAGCTCCTACAATGAGCAGTTCTTC; cdr3_aa: CSVEGGSSYNEQFF
d_call: TRBD1; clone_size: -; v_call: TRBV24-1; j_call: TRBJ2-7; cdr3_nt: TGTGCCAACAGTGATTGTCAGGGGGCGACCTCCCCCGAGCTATACGAGCAGTACTTC; cdr3_aa: CANSDCQGATSPELYEQYF
d_call: TRBD2; clone_size: many; v_call: TRBV5-1; j_call: TRBJ2-1; cdr3_nt: TGCGCCAGCAGCCCGCTAGCGGGGGGGCGACATGAGCAGTTCTTC; cdr3_aa: CASSPLAGGRHEQFF
d_call: -; clone_size: -; v_call: TRBV20-1; j_call: TRBJ2-7; cdr3_nt: TGCAGTGCTAGACGAGGGCTCGCCTACGGGCAGTACTTC; cdr3_aa: CSARRGLAYGQYF
d_call: TRBD2; clone_size: once; v_call: TRBV7-6; j_call: TRBJ2-1; cdr3_nt: TGTGCCAGCAGCCCCCGAAGCGGGAGTAACTATGAGCAGTTCTTC; cdr3_aa: CASSPRSGSNYEQFF
d_call: TRBD2; clone_size: few; v_call: TRBV4-3; j_call: TRBJ2-1; cdr3_nt: TGCGCCAGCAGCCAAGTACAGGGACTAGTCAATGAGCAGTTCTTC; cdr3_aa: CASSQVQGLVNEQFF
d_call: TRBD1; clone_size: -; v_call: TRBV6-1; j_call: TRBJ2-7; cdr3_nt: TGTGCCAGCAGTGTAGACAGGGCGTTCTACGAGCAGTACTTC; cdr3_aa: CASSVDRAFYEQYF
d_call: -; clone_size: few; v_call: TRBV20-1; j_call: TRBJ2-7; cdr3_nt: TGCAGTGCACACTTTGAGGGCCACTACGAGCAGTACTTC; cdr3_aa: CSAHFEGHYEQYF
d_call: -; clone_size: -; v_call: TRBV4-1; j_call: TRBJ2-5; cdr3_nt: TGCGCCAGCAGCCCCACTTCGGGAGAGGATGAGCAGTACTTC; cdr3_aa: CASSPTSGEDEQYF
d_call: -; clone_size: -; v_call: TRBV20-1; j_call: TRBJ1-2; cdr3_nt: TGCAGTGCTAGGCTCCCCGGGAACGGCTACACCTTC; cdr3_aa: CSARLPGNGYTF
d_call: TRBD2; clone_size: -; v_call: TRBV19; j_call: TRBJ2-1; cdr3_nt: TGTGCCAGTGGACTAGCTCCTCTCGAGCAGTTCTTC; cdr3_aa: CASGLAPLEQFF
d_call: -; clone_size: few; v_call: TRBV29-1; j_call: TRBJ2-1; cdr3_nt: TGCAGCGTCCCGCCGTTGCGTGAGCAGTTCTTC; cdr3_aa: CSVPPLREQFF
d_call: -; clone_size: -; v_call: TRBV12-3/TRBV12-4; j_call: TRBJ2-5; cdr3_nt: TGTGCCAGCAGTTTTATTAAGAGGGCCCAGTACTTC; cdr3_aa: CASSFIKRAQYF
d_call: -; clone_size: -; v_call: TRBV20-1; j_call: TRBJ1-5; cdr3_nt: TGCAGTGCTAGCGTGGGACTGCTAAATCAGCCCCAGCATTTT; cdr3_aa: CSASVGLLNQPQHF
d_call: TRBD2; clone_size: once; v_call: TRBV20-1; j_call: TRBJ2-7; cdr3_nt: TGCAGTGCTAGAGGGCGCGGCGGGGGGGTATACGAGCAGTACTTC; cdr3_aa: CSARGRGGGVYEQYF
d_call: -; clone_size: -; v_call: TRBV7-2; j_call: TRBJ2-1; cdr3_nt: TGTGCCAGCAGCTTAGGGAGTGCAGGGAACAATGAGCAGTTCTTC; cdr3_aa: CASSLGSAGNNEQFF
d_call: TRBD1; clone_size: -; v_call: TRBV6-2/TRBV6-3; j_call: TRBJ1-1; cdr3_nt: TGTGCCAGCAGTTCAAGACAGGGGTTGTACACTGAAGCTTTCTTT; cdr3_aa: CASSSRQGLYTEAFF
d_call: -; clone_size: -; v_call: TRBV9; j_call: TRBJ2-5; cdr3_nt: TGTGCCAGCAGCGTGGGGGCGGGGGAGGGGGAGACCCAGTACTTC; cdr3_aa: CASSVGAGEGETQYF
d_call: -; clone_size: -; v_call: TRBV20-1; j_call: TRBJ1-1; cdr3_nt: TGCAGTGCTGGCCGAAACGCGGACCGGGTGGGACCTGAAGCTTTCTTT; cdr3_aa: CSAGRNADRVGPEAFF
d_call: TRBD2; clone_size: few; v_call: TRBV7-3; j_call: TRBJ2-7; cdr3_nt: TGTGCCAGCAGCTATACTAGCGGGAGTCTTTCCGAGCAGTACTTC; cdr3_aa: CASSYTSGSLSEQYF
d_call: TRBD1; clone_size: -; v_call: TRBV7-9; j_call: TRBJ2-7; cdr3_nt: TGTGCCAGCAGCTTAGGACAGGGGGAGTCCTACGAGCAGTACTTC; cdr3_aa: CASSLGQGESYEQYF
d_call: TRBD2; clone_size: -; v_call: TRBV20-1; j_call: TRBJ2-7; cdr3_nt: TGCAGTGCCCCCCCCCGGGCGGGAGAGTCCTACGAGCAGTACTTC; cdr3_aa: CSAPPRAGESYEQYF